A single sample is the source of the 2 T cell receptor beta chains below, sequenced in a study of blood T cell repertoires in COVID-19. TCRdb's table, derived via immunoSEQ multiplex PCR, lists solely in-frame clones and lacks some. Seen here are roughly 380,000 clones, about nine tenths observed once, and the top ten hold under 2%. The source material was peripheral blood. The receptors come from a woman aged 40 to 49 with COVID-19, enrolled during active disease.

V is TRBV6-5 and J is TRBJ1-5; no definite D call. Trimming removed 6 bases from V and 1 base from J, with 10 bases in between. Germline CDR1 and CDR2: MNHEY and SVGAGI. The CDR3 has 14 amino acids. The CDR3 DNA reads TGTGCCAGCAGGTTTGGCATAAGCAATCAGCCCCAGCATTTT. This codes for CASRFGISNQPQHF.

The chain links TRBV9 to TRBJ1-1; D perhaps matches TRBD1 (6 bases). CDR1 and CDR2 (germline): SGDLS, YYNGEE. There are 15 residues in the CDR3. Trimming pared 6 bases from V and 3 bases from J, leaving 18 bases between. CDR3 nucleotides: TGTGCCAGCACCCTAGGGGGGGTTGGCGACACTGAAGCTTTCTTT. It encodes CASTLGGVGDTEAFF.